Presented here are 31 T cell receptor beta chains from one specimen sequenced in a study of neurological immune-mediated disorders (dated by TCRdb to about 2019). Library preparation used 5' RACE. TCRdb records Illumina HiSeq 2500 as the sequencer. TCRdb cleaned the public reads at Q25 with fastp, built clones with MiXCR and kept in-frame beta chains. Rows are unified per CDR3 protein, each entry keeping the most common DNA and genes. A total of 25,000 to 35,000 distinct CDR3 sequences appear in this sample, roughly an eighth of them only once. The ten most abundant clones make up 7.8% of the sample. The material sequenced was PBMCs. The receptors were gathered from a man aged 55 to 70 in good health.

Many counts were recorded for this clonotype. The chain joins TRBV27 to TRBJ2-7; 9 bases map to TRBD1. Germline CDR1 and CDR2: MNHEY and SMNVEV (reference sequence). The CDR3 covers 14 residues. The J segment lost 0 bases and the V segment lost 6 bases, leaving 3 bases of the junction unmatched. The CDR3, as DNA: TGTGCCAGCAGATCACAGGGGGCCTCCTACGAGCAGTACTTC. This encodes CASRSQGASYEQYF.

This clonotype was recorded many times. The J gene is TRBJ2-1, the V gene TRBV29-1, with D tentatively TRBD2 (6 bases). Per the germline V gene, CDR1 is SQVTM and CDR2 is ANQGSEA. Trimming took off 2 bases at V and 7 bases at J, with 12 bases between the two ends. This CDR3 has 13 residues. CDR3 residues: CSVELGGSNEQFF. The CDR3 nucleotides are TGCAGCGTTGAACTGGGGGGTTCTAATGAGCAGTTCTTC.

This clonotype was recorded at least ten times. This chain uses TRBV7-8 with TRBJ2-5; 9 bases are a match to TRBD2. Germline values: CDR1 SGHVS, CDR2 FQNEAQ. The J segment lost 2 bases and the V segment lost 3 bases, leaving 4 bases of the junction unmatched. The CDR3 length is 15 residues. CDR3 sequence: CASSLGLADQETQYF. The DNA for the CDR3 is TGTGCCAGCAGCTTGGGACTAGCAGATCAAGAGACCCAGTACTTC. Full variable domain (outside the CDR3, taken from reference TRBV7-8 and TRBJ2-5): GAGVSQSPRYKVAKRGQDVALRCDPISGHVSLFWYQQALGQGPEFLTYFQNEAQLDKSGLPSDRFFAERPEGSVSTLKIQRTQQEDSAVYLCASSLGLADQETQYFGPGTRLLVL.

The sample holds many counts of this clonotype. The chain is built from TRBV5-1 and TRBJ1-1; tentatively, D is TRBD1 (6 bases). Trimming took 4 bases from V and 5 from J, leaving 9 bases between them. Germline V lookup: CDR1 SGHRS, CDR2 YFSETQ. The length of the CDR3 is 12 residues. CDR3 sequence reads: CASSLTGTEAFF. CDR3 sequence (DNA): TGCGCCAGCAGCCTTACAGGGACTGAAGCTTTCTTT.

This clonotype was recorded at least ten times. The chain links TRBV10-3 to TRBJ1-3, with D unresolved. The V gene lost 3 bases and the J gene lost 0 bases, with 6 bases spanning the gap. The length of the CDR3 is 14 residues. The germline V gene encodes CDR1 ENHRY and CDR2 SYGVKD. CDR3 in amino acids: CAISEHGSGNTIYF. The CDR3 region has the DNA TGTGCCATCAGTGAACACGGCTCTGGAAACACCATATATTTT.

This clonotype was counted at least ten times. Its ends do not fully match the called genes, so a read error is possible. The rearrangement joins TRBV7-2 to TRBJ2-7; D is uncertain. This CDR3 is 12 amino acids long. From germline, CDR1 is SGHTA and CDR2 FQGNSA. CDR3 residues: CASSLLLGSPNF. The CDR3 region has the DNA TGTGCCAGCAGCTTACTCCTTGGCAGCCCTAACTTC.

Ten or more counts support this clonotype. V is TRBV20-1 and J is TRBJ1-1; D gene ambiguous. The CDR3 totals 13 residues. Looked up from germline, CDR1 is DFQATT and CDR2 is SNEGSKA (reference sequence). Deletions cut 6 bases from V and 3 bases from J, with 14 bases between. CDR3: CSARRTDDTEAFF. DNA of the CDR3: TGCAGTGCCAGGAGGACCGACGACACTGAAGCTTTCTTT.

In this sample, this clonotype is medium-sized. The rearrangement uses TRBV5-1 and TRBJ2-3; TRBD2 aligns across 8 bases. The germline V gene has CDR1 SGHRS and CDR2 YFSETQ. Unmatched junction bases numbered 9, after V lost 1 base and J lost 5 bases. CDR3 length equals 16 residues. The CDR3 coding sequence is TGCGCCAGCAGCTTGAACCCCGGGGGGGCCGAAGATACGCAGTATTTT. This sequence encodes CASSLNPGGAEDTQYF.

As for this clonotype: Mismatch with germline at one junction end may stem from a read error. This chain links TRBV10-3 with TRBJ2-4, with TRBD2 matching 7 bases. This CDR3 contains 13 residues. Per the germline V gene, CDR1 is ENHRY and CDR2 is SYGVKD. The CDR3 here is CAVSEAGTIIQYF. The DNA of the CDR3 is TGTGCCGTCAGTGAAGCGGGAACGATCATTCAGTACTTC.

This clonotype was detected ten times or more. In nucleotides, the CDR3 is TGTGCCAGCAACCCGGGGGGATCTGGGGCCAACGTCCTGACTTTC. This codes for CASNPGGSGANVLTF. The chain links TRBV11-3 to TRBJ2-6; 7 bases are shared with TRBD2. The CDR3 is 15 amino acids. From germline, CDR1 is SGHNT and CDR2 YENEEA. V lost 7 bases and J lost 1; bases outside the gene matches: 4.

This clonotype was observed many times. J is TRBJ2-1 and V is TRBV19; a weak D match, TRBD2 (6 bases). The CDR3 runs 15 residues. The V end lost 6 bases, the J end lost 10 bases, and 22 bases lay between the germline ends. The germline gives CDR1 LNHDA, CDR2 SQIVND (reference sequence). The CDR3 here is CASSKAVVPSEEQFF. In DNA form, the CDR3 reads TGTGCCAGTAGCAAGGCGGTAGTCCCTAGCGAAGAGCAGTTCTTC. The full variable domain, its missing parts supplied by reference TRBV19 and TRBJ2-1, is DGGITQSPKYLFRKEGQNVTLSCEQNLNHDAMYWYRQDPGQGLRLIYYSQIVNDFQKGDIAEGYSVSREKKESFPLTVTSAQKNPTAFYLCASSKAVVPSEEQFFGPGTRLTVL.

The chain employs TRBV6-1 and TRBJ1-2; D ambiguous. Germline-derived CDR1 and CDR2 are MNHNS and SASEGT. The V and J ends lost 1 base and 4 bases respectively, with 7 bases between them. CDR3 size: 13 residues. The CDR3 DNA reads TGTGCCAGCAGTGAAGACGGGGTCTATGGCTACACCTTC. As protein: CASSEDGVYGYTF.

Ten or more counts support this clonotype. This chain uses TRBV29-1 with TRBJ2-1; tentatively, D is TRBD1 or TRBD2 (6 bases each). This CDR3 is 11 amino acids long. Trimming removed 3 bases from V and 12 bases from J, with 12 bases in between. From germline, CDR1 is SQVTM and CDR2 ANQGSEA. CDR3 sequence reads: CSVDIWGAQFF. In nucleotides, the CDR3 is TGCAGCGTTGATATCTGGGGGGCGCAGTTCTTC.

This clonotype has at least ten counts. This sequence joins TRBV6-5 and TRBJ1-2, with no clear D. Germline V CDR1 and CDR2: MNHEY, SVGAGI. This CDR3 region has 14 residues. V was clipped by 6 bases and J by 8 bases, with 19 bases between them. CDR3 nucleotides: TGTGCCAGCAGCTCCGAGGATGGAGATGGGGGCTACACCTTC. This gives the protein CASSSEDGDGGYTF.

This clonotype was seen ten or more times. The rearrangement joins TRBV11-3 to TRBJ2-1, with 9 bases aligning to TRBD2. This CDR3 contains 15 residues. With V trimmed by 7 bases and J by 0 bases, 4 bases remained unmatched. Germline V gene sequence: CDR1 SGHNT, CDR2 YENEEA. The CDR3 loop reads CASKSSGSSYNEQFF. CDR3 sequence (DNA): TGTGCCAGCAAGAGTAGCGGGAGCTCCTACAATGAGCAGTTCTTC.

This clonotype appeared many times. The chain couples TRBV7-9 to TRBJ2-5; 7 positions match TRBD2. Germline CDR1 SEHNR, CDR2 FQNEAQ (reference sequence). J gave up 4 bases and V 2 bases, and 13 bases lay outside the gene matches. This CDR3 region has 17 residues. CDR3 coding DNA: TGTGCCAGCAGCTTAAAGTCTTTTGCAGGGAGGGGAGAGACCCAGTACTTC. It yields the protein CASSLKSFAGRGETQYF. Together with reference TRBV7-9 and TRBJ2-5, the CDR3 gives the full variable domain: DTGVSQNPRHKITKRGQNVTFRCDPISEHNRLYWYRQTLGQGPEFLTYFQNEAQLEKSRLLSDRFSAERPKGSFSTLEIQRTEQGDSAMYLCASSLKSFAGRGETQYFGPGTRLLVL.

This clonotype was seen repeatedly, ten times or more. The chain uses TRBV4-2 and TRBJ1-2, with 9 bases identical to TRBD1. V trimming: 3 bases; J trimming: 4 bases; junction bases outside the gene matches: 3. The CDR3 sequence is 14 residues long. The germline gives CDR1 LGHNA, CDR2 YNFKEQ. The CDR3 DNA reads TGTGCCAGCAGCCAGCTGACAGGGGGCTATGGCTACACCTTC. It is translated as CASSQLTGGYGYTF.

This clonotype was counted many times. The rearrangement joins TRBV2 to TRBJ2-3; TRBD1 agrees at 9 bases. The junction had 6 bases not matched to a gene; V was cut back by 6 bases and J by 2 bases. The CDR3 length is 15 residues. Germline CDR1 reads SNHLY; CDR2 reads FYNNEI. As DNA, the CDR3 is TGTGCCAGCAGGAGGACAGGGGCGGACACAGATACGCAGTATTTT. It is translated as CASRRTGADTDTQYF.

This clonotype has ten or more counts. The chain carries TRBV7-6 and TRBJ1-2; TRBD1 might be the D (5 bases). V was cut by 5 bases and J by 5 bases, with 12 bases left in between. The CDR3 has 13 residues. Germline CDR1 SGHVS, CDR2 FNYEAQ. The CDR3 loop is CASSGARGYGYTF. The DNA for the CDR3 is TGTGCCAGCAGCGGCGCTCGGGGGTATGGCTACACCTTC.

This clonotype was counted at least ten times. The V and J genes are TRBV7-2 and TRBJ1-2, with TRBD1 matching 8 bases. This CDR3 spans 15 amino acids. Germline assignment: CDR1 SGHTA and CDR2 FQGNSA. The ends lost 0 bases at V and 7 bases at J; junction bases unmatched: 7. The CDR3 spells CASSLAPDRGLGYTF. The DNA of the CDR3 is TGTGCCAGCAGCTTAGCGCCCGACAGGGGTCTTGGCTACACCTTC.

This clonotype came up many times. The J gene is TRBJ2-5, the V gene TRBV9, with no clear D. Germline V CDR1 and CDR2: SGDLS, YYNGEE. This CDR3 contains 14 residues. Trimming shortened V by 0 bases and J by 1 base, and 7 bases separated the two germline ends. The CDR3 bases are TGTGCCAGCAGCGTAGGGCCAGCCCAAGAGACCCAGTACTTC. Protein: CASSVGPAQETQYF. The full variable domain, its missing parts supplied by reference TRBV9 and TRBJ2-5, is DSGVTQTPKHLITATGQRVTLRCSPRSGDLSVYWYQQSLDQGLQFLIQYYNGEERAKGNILERFSAQQFPDLHSELNLSSLELGDSALYFCASSVGPAQETQYFGPGTRLLVL.

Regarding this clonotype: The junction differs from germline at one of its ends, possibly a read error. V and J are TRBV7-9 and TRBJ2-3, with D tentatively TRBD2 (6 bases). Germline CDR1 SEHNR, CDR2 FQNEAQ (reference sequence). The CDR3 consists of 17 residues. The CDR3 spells CASSLSWSETSTDTRYF. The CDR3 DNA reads TGTGCCAGCAGCTTATCTTGGTCAGAAACTAGCACAGATACGCGGTATTTT.

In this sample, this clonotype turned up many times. CDR3 region: CSASSGTGYEKLFF. The DNA for the CDR3 is TGCAGTGCTTCCTCCGGGACAGGGTATGAAAAACTGTTTTTT. The chain combines TRBV20-1 with TRBJ1-4; 9 bases fit TRBD1. From germline, CDR1 is DFQATT and CDR2 SNEGSKA (reference sequence). This CDR3 has 14 residues. Trimming removed 5 bases from V and 6 bases from J; junction bases left unmatched: 7.

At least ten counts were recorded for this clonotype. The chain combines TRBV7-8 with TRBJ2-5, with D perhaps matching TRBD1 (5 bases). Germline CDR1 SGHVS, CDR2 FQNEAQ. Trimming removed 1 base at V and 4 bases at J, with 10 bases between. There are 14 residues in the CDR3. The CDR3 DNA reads TGTGCCAGCAGCTTAGGGACAATAGCAGAGACCCAGTACTTC. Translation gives CASSLGTIAETQYF. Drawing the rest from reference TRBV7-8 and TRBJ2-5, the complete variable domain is GAGVSQSPRYKVAKRGQDVALRCDPISGHVSLFWYQQALGQGPEFLTYFQNEAQLDKSGLPSDRFFAERPEGSVSTLKIQRTQQEDSAVYLCASSLGTIAETQYFGPGTRLLVL.

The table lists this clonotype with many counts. The CDR3 is CSAHFSTDTQYF. CDR3 sequence (DNA): TGCAGTGCCCATTTTAGCACAGATACGCAGTATTTT. The chain combines TRBV20-1 with TRBJ2-3, with D unresolved. There are 12 residues in the CDR3. Germline V gene sequence: CDR1 DFQATT, CDR2 SNEGSKA (reference sequence). V lost 6 bases, J lost 0 bases, and 7 bases lay in between.

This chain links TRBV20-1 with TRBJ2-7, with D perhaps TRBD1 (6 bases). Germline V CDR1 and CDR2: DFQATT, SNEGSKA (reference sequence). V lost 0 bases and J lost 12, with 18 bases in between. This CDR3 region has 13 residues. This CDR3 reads CSAREEDQPQGYF. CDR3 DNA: TGCAGTGCTAGAGAAGAAGATCAGCCACAGGGGTACTTC.

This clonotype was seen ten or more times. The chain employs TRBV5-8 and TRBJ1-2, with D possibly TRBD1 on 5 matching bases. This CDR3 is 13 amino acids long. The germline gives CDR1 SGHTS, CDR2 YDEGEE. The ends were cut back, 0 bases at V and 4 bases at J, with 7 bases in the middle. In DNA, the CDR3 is TGTGCCAGCAGCTTGGCAGGGCCCTATGGCTACACCTTC. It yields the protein CASSLAGPYGYTF.

The CDR3 DNA follows: TGTGCCAGCATATTCAGGACAGGGGGTTCACACGAGCAGTACTTC. Its protein is CASIFRTGGSHEQYF. The chain recombines TRBV9 with TRBJ2-7; 10 nucleotides agree with TRBD1. The CDR3 is made up of 15 amino acids. Germline-derived CDR1 and CDR2 are SGDLS and YYNGEE. V dropped 6 bases and J dropped 5; count of bases not matched to a gene: 11.

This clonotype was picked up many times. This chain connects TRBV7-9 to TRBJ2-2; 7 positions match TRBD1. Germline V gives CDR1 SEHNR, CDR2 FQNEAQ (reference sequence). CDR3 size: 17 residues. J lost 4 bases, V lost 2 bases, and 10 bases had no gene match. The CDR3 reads CASSLKGQTSFTGELFF. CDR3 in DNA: TGTGCCAGCAGCTTAAAGGGACAGACGTCCTTCACCGGGGAGCTGTTTTTT. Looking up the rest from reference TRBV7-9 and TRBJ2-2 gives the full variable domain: DTGVSQNPRHKITKRGQNVTFRCDPISEHNRLYWYRQTLGQGPEFLTYFQNEAQLEKSRLLSDRFSAERPKGSFSTLEIQRTEQGDSAMYLCASSLKGQTSFTGELFFGEGSRLTVL.

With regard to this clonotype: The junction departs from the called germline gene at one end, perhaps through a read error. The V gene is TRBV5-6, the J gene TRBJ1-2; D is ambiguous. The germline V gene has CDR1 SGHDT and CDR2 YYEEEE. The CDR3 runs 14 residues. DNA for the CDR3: TGTGACAGCAGCTTTCTCCCAGATTCCTATGGCTACACCTTC. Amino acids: CDSSFLPDSYGYTF.

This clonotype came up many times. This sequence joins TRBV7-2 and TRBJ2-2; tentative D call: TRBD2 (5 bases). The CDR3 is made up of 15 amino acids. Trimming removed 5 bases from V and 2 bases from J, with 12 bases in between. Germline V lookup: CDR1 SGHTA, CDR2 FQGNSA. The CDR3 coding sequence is TGTGCCAGCAGCCGACTAAAAATAAACACCGGGGAGCTGTTTTTT. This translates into CASSRLKINTGELFF.